This T cell receptor beta chain was sequenced in a study of technical replicates of blood from a handful of donors. Assay used: immunoSEQ multiplex PCR; TCRdb lists only in-frame clones, some missing. The table has under 90,000 clones, nearly 98% seen once. The V gene's germline CDR1 is WSHSY and CDR2 SAAADI. There are 15 residues in the CDR3. The V gene end was trimmed by 6 bases and the J gene end by 9 bases; junction bases not matched to a gene: 11. The chain is built from TRBV10-2 and TRBJ1-6; 7 nucleotides match TRBD1. Source material: T cells isolated from PBMCs. The TCR comes from a human donor in good health. The CDR3 region is CASSQQGIRFSPLHF. CDR3 bases: TGCGCCAGCAGCCAACAGGGGATTCGGTTTTCACCCCTCCACTTT.